This T cell receptor beta chain was obtained from a study of long-term antiretroviral therapy in people with HIV. Background on the study: The earliest samples came about a decade before the 2015 immediate-ART recommendation.

Sequencing used immunoSEQ v3.0 at survey level. Assay: immunoSEQ multiplex PCR; the TCRdb copy retains only in-frame clones and omits some. In the table there are around 19,000 clones, 90% of which are singletons. On this clone itself: Its antigen remains unidentified.

Study results and caveats: Controls had broader CDR3 length ranges than HIV repertoires did.

Germline CDR1 and CDR2: MGHDK and SYGVNS. The CDR3 has 13 amino acids. Between the trimmed V and J ends, which lost 8 bases and 6 bases, there was a span of 11 bases. The chain is built from TRBV25-1 and TRBJ1-6, with D perhaps TRBD1 (5 bases). The TCR sequence derives from a woman in her 30s with HIV. The input for sequencing was unsorted PBMCs, taken 4.4 years before starting antiretroviral therapy. CDR3 nucleotide sequence: TGTGCCAGCGTAGAAAGGGGTAATTCACCCCTCCACTTT. It is translated as CASVERGNSPLHF. The whole variable domain, remainder taken from reference TRBV25-1 and TRBJ1-6, is EADIYQTPRYLVIGTGKKITLECSQTMGHDKMYWYQQDPGMELHLIHYSYGVNSTEKGDLSSESTVSRIRTEHFPLTLESARPSHTSQYLCASVERGNSPLHFGNGTRLTVT.